A single sample is the source of the 32 T cell receptor beta chains below, sequenced in a study of PD-L1 blockade in urothelial cancer. Clones were sequenced by immunoSEQ multiplex PCR, and TCRdb holds only the in-frame ones, with some missing. Counted here are around 100,000 clones, roughly 89% occurring once; the ten biggest clones make up about 1.7%. Time point meaning: pretreatment peripheral blood. The material sequenced was PBMCs, taken around atezolizumab (anti-PD-L1) treatment. Receptor source: a man in his sixties with urothelial cancer.

The chain combines TRBV4-3 with TRBJ2-7; 8 bases fit TRBD1. The germline CDR1 and CDR2 sequences are LGHNA and YSLEER. V trimming: 0 bases; J trimming: 4 bases; junction bases outside the gene matches: 5. The CDR3 has 15 residues. The CDR3 coding sequence is TGCGCCAGCAGCCAAGATGACAGGGGCATGTACGAGCAGTACTTC. Amino acid sequence: CASSQDDRGMYEQYF.

V and J are TRBV19 and TRBJ2-5, with a weak D call TRBD1 (6 bases). Looked up from germline, CDR1 is LNHDA and CDR2 is SQIVND (reference sequence). The CDR3 consists of 13 residues. V lost 5 bases and J lost 5, with 12 bases in between. The CDR3, as DNA: TGTGCCAGTAGTGCAGGGGAGACGGAGACCCAGTACTTC. Amino acids: CASSAGETETQYF.

The chain links TRBV9 to TRBJ1-5, with TRBD1 matching 7 bases. V shed 3 bases, J shed 3 bases, and the junction held 6 bases outside the gene matches. The germline CDR1 and CDR2 sequences are SGDLS and YYNGEE. CDR3 length equals 15 residues. The CDR3 loop reads CASSEGQRPNQPQHF. As DNA, the CDR3 is TGTGCCAGCAGCGAGGGACAGCGACCCAATCAGCCCCAGCATTTT.

The J gene is TRBJ1-6, the V gene TRBV4-3; the D gene is possibly TRBD1 (5 bases). Trimming took 1 base from V and 2 from J, leaving 12 bases between them. The length of the CDR3 is 17 residues. CDR1 and CDR2 (germline): LGHNA, YSLEER. The DNA of the CDR3 is TGCGCCAGCAGCCAAGGGGGGGACGTAACCTATAATTCACCCCTCCACTTT. Protein: CASSQGGDVTYNSPLHF.

The V gene is TRBV6-5, the J gene TRBJ1-1; D is uncertain. Germline V lookup: CDR1 MNHEY, CDR2 SVGAGI. V dropped 0 bases and J dropped 6 bases, with 11 bases sitting between them. CDR3 length: 14 amino acids. CDR3 coding DNA: TGTGCCAGCAGTTACTCAGGCGAGGGTGCTGAAGCTTTCTTT. Amino acids: CASSYSGEGAEAFF.

The V and J genes are TRBV7-2 and TRBJ2-2; D is unresolved. This CDR3 region has 13 residues. The germline V gene has CDR1 SGHTA and CDR2 FQGNSA. Trimming stripped 1 base from V and 5 bases from J, with 5 bases between. The CDR3 coding sequence is TGTGCCAGCAGCTTAGACCTAACCGGGGAGCTGTTTTTT. Protein product: CASSLDLTGELFF.

The chain employs TRBV27 and TRBJ1-5, with 10 nucleotides matching TRBD1. Germline lookup yields CDR1 MNHEY and CDR2 SMNVEV (reference sequence). Germline trimming cut 1 base from V and 5 bases from J; bases unmatched to any gene: 8. The CDR3 sequence is 17 residues long. CDR3 amino acids: CASSLLYTGTGDQPQHF. For the CDR3, the DNA is TGTGCCAGCAGTTTATTGTACACCGGGACAGGGGATCAGCCCCAGCATTTT.

The CDR3 reads CASRHGLAGATDTQYF. In DNA, the CDR3 is TGTGCCAGCAGACATGGACTAGCGGGGGCCACAGATACGCAGTATTTT. The chain carries TRBV4-2 and TRBJ2-3; 13 bases are a match to TRBD2. Germline V gene sequence: CDR1 LGHNA, CDR2 YNFKEQ. J was trimmed by 2 bases and V by 6 bases; bases with no gene match: 5. This CDR3 has 16 residues.

Remarks on this clone: Other DNA sequences in the same sample also yield this CDR3. The genes are TRBV29-1 and TRBJ2-7; D unclear. The CDR3 is made up of 10 amino acids. V was pared by 3 bases and J by 6 bases, with 6 bases between. CDR1 is SQVTM, CDR2 ANQGSEA, per germline. CDR3 loop: CSVESGEQYF. The DNA of the CDR3 is TGCAGCGTTGAGTCGGGCGAGCAGTACTTC.

The rearrangement uses TRBV6-1 and TRBJ1-2, with a possible D match to TRBD1 (5 bases). The CDR3 consists of 14 residues. Trimming took 6 bases from V and 4 from J, leaving 15 bases between them. Per the germline V gene, CDR1 is MNHNS and CDR2 is SASEGT. The CDR3 nucleotides read TGTGCCAGCAGCGGGGGGTTCTTGCTCTATGGCTACACCTTC. Translated, it gives CASSGGFLLYGYTF.

The V call is TRBV7-7, the J call TRBJ2-7; 9 bases are shared with TRBD1. The CDR3 runs to 17 residues. From germline, CDR1 is SSHAT and CDR2 FNYEAQ (reference sequence). Losses at the gene ends were 5 bases for V and 5 bases for J; bases not matched to a gene: 16. CDR3 DNA sequence: TGTGCCAGCAGCCCCTCCGTGGTTGGACAGGGGACCCACGAGCAGTACTTC. The encoded protein is CASSPSVVGQGTHEQYF. The variable domain in full, with the rest retrieved from reference TRBV7-7 and TRBJ2-7, is GAGVSQSPRYKVTKRGQDVTLRCDPISSHATLYWYQQALGQGPEFLTYFNYEAQPDKSGLPSDRFSAERPEGSISTLTIQRTEQRDSAMYRCASSPSVVGQGTHEQYFGPGTRLTVT.

The rearrangement links TRBV9 to TRBJ2-7, with 11 bases that match TRBD2. Germline CDR1 SGDLS, CDR2 YYNGEE. Trimming took 1 base from V and 3 from J; bases not matched to a gene: 6. CDR3 length equals 16 residues. CDR3 sequence: CASSVTTSGTIYEQYF. In nucleotides, the CDR3 is TGTGCCAGCAGCGTAACGACTAGCGGGACCATCTACGAGCAGTACTTC.

The chain carries TRBV28 and TRBJ2-2; D might be TRBD1 (6 bases). Germline V gene sequence: CDR1 MDHEN, CDR2 SYDVKM. V was trimmed by 8 bases and J by 5 bases, leaving 12 bases between them. This CDR3 comprises 13 residues. CDR3 loop: CASYSQGTGELFF. DNA of the CDR3: TGTGCCAGCTATTCTCAGGGGACCGGGGAGCTGTTTTTT.

The chain carries TRBV6-5 and TRBJ2-1; TRBD2 matches 9 bases. Germline values: CDR1 MNHEY, CDR2 SVGAGI. V dropped 4 bases and J dropped 6; count of bases not matched to a gene: 7. The length of the CDR3 is 15 residues. The CDR3 reads CASSSIAGVGNEQFF. CDR3 bases: TGTGCCAGCAGTTCGATAGCGGGAGTGGGCAATGAGCAGTTCTTC.

The chain is built from TRBV7-2 and TRBJ1-5; D gene ambiguous. This CDR3 region has 15 residues. V dropped 3 bases and J dropped 0 bases, with 9 bases sitting between them. Germline V CDR1 and CDR2: SGHTA, FQGNSA. The CDR3 here is CASSFSGNSNQPQHF. The CDR3 nucleotides read TGTGCCAGCAGCTTTTCCGGGAATAGCAATCAGCCCCAGCATTTT.

The chain couples TRBV29-1 to TRBJ2-3, with TRBD1 as a possible D gene (6 bases). Germline values: CDR1 SQVTM, CDR2 ANQGSEA. This CDR3 has 14 residues. V shed 2 bases and J shed 2 bases, with 11 bases lying between them. For the CDR3, the DNA is TGCAGCGTTGAACCTGGACAGAACACAGATACGCAGTATTTT. Translating gives CSVEPGQNTDTQYF.

The chain links TRBV9 to TRBJ1-6; D is uncertain. V was cut by 0 bases and J by 7 bases, with 5 bases left in between. The CDR3 has 13 amino acids. Per the germline V gene, CDR1 is SGDLS and CDR2 is YYNGEE. As DNA, the CDR3 is TGTGCCAGCAGCGTAGACGAGAATTCACCCCTCCACTTT. It specifies CASSVDENSPLHF.

This chain joins TRBV10-3 and TRBJ1-2, with unresolved D. The CDR3 extends over 11 amino acids. Germline assignment: CDR1 ENHRY and CDR2 SYGVKD. Trimming removed 10 bases from V and 5 bases from J, with 11 bases in between. CDR3 protein: CATGREYGYTF. For the CDR3, the DNA is TGTGCCACGGGGAGGGAGTATGGCTACACCTTC.

The rearrangement links TRBV5-4 to TRBJ2-5; D is unclear. V was trimmed by 0 bases and J by 1 base, leaving 4 bases between them. Per germline, CDR1 SGHNT and CDR2 YYREEE (reference sequence). The CDR3 runs to 13 residues. The CDR3 DNA is TGTGCCAGCAGCTTGGACTTCCAAGAGACCCAGTACTTC. Protein sequence: CASSLDFQETQYF. The whole variable domain, remainder taken from reference TRBV5-4 and TRBJ2-5, is ETGVTQSPTHLIKTRGQQVTLRCSSQSGHNTVSWYQQALGQGPQFIFQYYREEENGRGNFPPRFSGLQFPNYSSELNVNALELDDSALYLCASSLDFQETQYFGPGTRLLVL.

The chain recombines TRBV18 with TRBJ2-7; 8 bases are shared with TRBD2. Germline CDR1 reads KGHSH; CDR2 reads LQKENI. The CDR3 loop spans 13 amino acids. With 4 bases clipped from V and 5 bases from J, the junction kept 4 bases outside the gene matches. Written as DNA, the CDR3 is TGTGCCAGCTCACTTAGCGGGGCTAACGAGCAGTACTTC. As protein: CASSLSGANEQYF. The variable domain in full, with the rest retrieved from reference TRBV18 and TRBJ2-7, is NAGVMQNPRHLVRRRGQEARLRCSPMKGHSHVYWYRQLPEEGLKFMVYLQKENIIDESGMPKERFSAEFPKEGPSILRIQQVVRGDSAAYFCASSLSGANEQYFGPGTRLTVT.

The CDR3 DNA is TGTGCCTGGCACGAAGTGGGCAGCGCGACTAGATACAATGAGCAGTTCTTC. Amino acid sequence: CAWHEVGSATRYNEQFF. The chain uses TRBV30 and TRBJ2-1; D is perhaps TRBD2 (6 bases). V was trimmed by 5 bases and J by 4 bases, leaving 24 bases between them. The germline V gene has CDR1 GTSNPN and CDR2 SVGIG (reference sequence). CDR3 length equals 17 residues. Combining the CDR3 with reference TRBV30 and TRBJ2-1 gives the whole variable domain SQTIHQWPATLVQPVGSPLSLECTVEGTSNPNLYWYRQAAGRGLQLLFYSVGIGQISSEVPQNLSASRPQDRQFILSSKKLLLSDSGFYLCAWHEVGSATRYNEQFFGPGTRLTVL.

V and J are TRBV7-2 and TRBJ1-2, with D possibly TRBD1 on 5 matching bases. Trimming took off 1 base at V and 4 bases at J, with 10 bases between the two ends. CDR1 is SGHTA and CDR2 is FQGNSA in the germline V gene. The CDR3 covers 14 residues. This chain's CDR3 is CASSLDQGAYGYTF. In DNA, the CDR3 is TGTGCCAGCAGCTTAGACCAGGGTGCCTATGGCTACACCTTC. Full variable domain (remainder filled in from reference TRBV7-2 and TRBJ1-2): GAGVSQSPSNKVTEKGKDVELRCDPISGHTALYWYRQSLGQGLEFLIYFQGNSAPDKSGLPSDRFSAERTGGSVSTLTIQRTQQEDSAVYLCASSLDQGAYGYTFGSGTRLTVV.

The rearrangement links TRBV7-8 to TRBJ2-3; 11 nucleotides match TRBD2. CDR3 length equals 15 residues. Trimming removed 5 bases from V and 2 bases from J; junction bases left unmatched: 3. The germline gives CDR1 SGHVS, CDR2 FQNEAQ. This CDR3 is CASSKGLADTDTQYF. The CDR3 DNA reads TGTGCCAGCAGCAAGGGACTAGCGGACACAGATACGCAGTATTTT.

The rearrangement uses TRBV9 and TRBJ2-7, with TRBD2 matching 9 bases. CDR3 length equals 16 residues. J was trimmed by 6 bases and V by 0 bases; bases with no gene match: 10. CDR1 is SGDLS and CDR2 is YYNGEE in the germline V gene. The CDR3: CASSVDDSGSLAEQYF. CDR3 in DNA: TGTGCCAGCAGCGTAGACGATAGCGGGAGTTTGGCCGAGCAGTACTTC.

The chain couples TRBV7-7 to TRBJ2-5; TRBD1 matches at 8 bases. The junction had 9 bases not matched to a gene; V was cut back by 5 bases and J by 7 bases. The CDR3 has 14 residues. Germline CDR1 SSHAT, CDR2 FNYEAQ (reference sequence). The CDR3 region has the DNA TGTGCCAGCAGCGGAAGTCCCGGGACAGGGACCCAGTACTTC. It specifies CASSGSPGTGTQYF.

The table lists this clone with many counts. The V gene is TRBV30, the J gene TRBJ1-1; no clear D. CDR1 is GTSNPN and CDR2 is SVGIG in the germline V gene (reference sequence). V lost 4 bases and J 2 bases, leaving 8 bases between the germline ends. There are 12 residues in the CDR3. In DNA form, the CDR3 reads TGTGCCTGGACTCGCGTCAACACTGAAGCTTTCTTT. Translation gives CAWTRVNTEAFF.

This chain's CDR3 is CASSRRDRGLGTDTQYF. The CDR3 bases are TGTGCCAGCAGCAGACGGGACAGGGGGCTTGGCACAGATACGCAGTATTTT. The V gene is TRBV9, the J gene TRBJ2-3; 12 positions match TRBD1. The CDR3 spans 17 residues. V dropped 4 bases and J dropped 1; count of bases not matched to a gene: 7. CDR1 and CDR2 (germline): SGDLS, YYNGEE.

This clone was detected only once. The genes are TRBV4-3 and TRBJ1-2; D may be TRBD1 (5 bases). Germline CDR1 and CDR2: LGHNA and YSLEER. The CDR3 spans 18 residues. The V end was cut by 0 bases, the J end by 0 bases, with 17 bases between. For the CDR3, the DNA is TGCGCCAGCAGCCAAGATGTGGGGGGAATGGGTACTAACTATGGCTACACCTTC. This gives the protein CASSQDVGGMGTNYGYTF.

CDR3 amino acids: CASSQADGVRQYF. CDR3 DNA sequence: TGTGCCAGCAGCCAGGCTGACGGGGTTCGGCAGTACTTC. The J gene is TRBJ2-7, the V gene TRBV14; D might be TRBD2 (5 bases). The CDR3 is 13 residues long. Germline lookup yields CDR1 SGHDN and CDR2 FVKESK. V shed 3 bases and J shed 9 bases, with 15 bases lying between them.

V is TRBV27 and J is TRBJ1-4; D might be TRBD1 (6 bases). V was clipped by 7 bases and J by 5 bases, with 17 bases between them. CDR3 length: 15 residues. The germline gives CDR1 MNHEY, CDR2 SMNVEV (reference sequence). CDR3 sequence (DNA): TGTGCCAGCAAAGAAACGGCAGGGGCGAATGAAAAACTGTTTTTT. This encodes CASKETAGANEKLFF.

The CDR3 region has the DNA TGTGCCAGCAGCGACGGGACTAGCGGGAGTCATTACGATACGCAGTATTTT. This codes for CASSDGTSGSHYDTQYF. The chain joins TRBV5-4 to TRBJ2-3, with 14 bases lining up with TRBD2. The ends lost 4 bases at V and 6 bases at J; junction bases unmatched: 10. Looked up from germline, CDR1 is SGHNT and CDR2 is YYREEE (reference sequence). The CDR3 extends over 17 amino acids. The variable domain in full, completed from reference TRBV5-4 and TRBJ2-3, reads ETGVTQSPTHLIKTRGQQVTLRCSSQSGHNTVSWYQQALGQGPQFIFQYYREEENGRGNFPPRFSGLQFPNYSSELNVNALELDDSALYLCASSDGTSGSHYDTQYFGPGTRLTVL.

This chain connects TRBV7-2 to TRBJ1-2; unclear D gene. Trimming took off 4 bases at V and 4 bases at J, with 7 bases between the two ends. The CDR3 loop spans 12 amino acids. Germline V gene data show CDR1 as SGHTA and CDR2 as FQGNSA. CDR3 region: CASSSRIYGYTF. DNA for the CDR3: TGTGCCAGCAGCTCCCGTATCTATGGCTACACCTTC.